These 8 T cell receptor beta chains were all obtained from the same sample, sequenced in a study of cytomegalovirus exposure and HLA in healthy donors. 13 Jbeta primers and 60 Vbeta primers were used for the PCR. TCRdb's copy holds only in-frame clones and misses some; the assay was immunoSEQ multiplex PCR. The repertoire includes some 160,000 clones, almost 85% of them detected once, and around 0.52% sits in the top ten. The sequencing sample was made of PBMCs. The receptors shown here come from a woman between 45 and 60 years old in good health and CMV-seronegative.

V is TRBV5-1 and J is TRBJ2-1; TRBD2 aligns across 11 bases. The junction had 8 bases not matched to a gene; V was cut back by 5 bases and J by 1 base. Germline assignment: CDR1 SGHRS and CDR2 YFSETQ. The CDR3 has 17 residues. CDR3 nucleotides: TGCGCCAGCAGGGTAGCGGGAGGGATTGGGTCCTACAATGAGCAGTTCTTC. Its protein product is CASRVAGGIGSYNEQFF.

The rearrangement joins TRBV18 to TRBJ2-2; tentative D call: TRBD1 (6 bases). CDR3 size: 14 residues. Per the germline V gene, CDR1 is KGHSH and CDR2 is LQKENI. V was trimmed by 6 bases and J by 0 bases, leaving 8 bases between them. Here the CDR3 reads CASSRTANTGELFF. The CDR3 region has the DNA TGTGCCAGCTCCCGGACAGCGAACACCGGGGAGCTGTTTTTT.

The rearrangement uses TRBV7-3 and TRBJ2-5; 9 nucleotides agree with TRBD1. Per the germline V gene, CDR1 is SGHTA and CDR2 is FQGTGA. V shed 4 bases, J shed 1 base, and the junction held 1 base outside the gene matches. This CDR3 has 14 amino acids. This chain's CDR3 is CASSSTGGQETQYF. Here the CDR3 DNA reads TGTGCCAGCAGCTCGACAGGGGGCCAAGAGACCCAGTACTTC.

This sequence joins TRBV10-2 and TRBJ1-5; a weak D match, TRBD1 (6 bases). The CDR3 extends over 15 amino acids. Deletions cut 2 bases from V and 2 bases from J, with 10 bases between. Per germline, CDR1 WSHSY and CDR2 SAAADI. The CDR3 nucleotides read TGCGCCAGCAGTGAGACAGGGAATGGCAATCAGCCCCAGCATTTT. It translates to CASSETGNGNQPQHF.

V usage is TRBV27 and J usage is TRBJ2-2; weak D call: TRBD1 (6 bases). This CDR3 has 16 amino acids. V was shortened by 7 bases and J by 2 bases, with 17 bases between the two germline ends. Germline V gene sequence: CDR1 MNHEY, CDR2 SMNVEV (reference sequence). The CDR3 is CASTVPLGANTGELFF. CDR3 nucleotides: TGTGCCAGCACCGTGCCATTGGGGGCCAACACCGGGGAGCTGTTTTTT.

In the case of this clone: A read error may produce the germline difference seen at one junction end. J is TRBJ2-5 and V is TRBV7-7, with TRBD2 identical over 11 bases. The CDR3 is 14 amino acids. Germline values: CDR1 SSHAT, CDR2 FNYEAQ (reference sequence). The CDR3 loop is CASRRLAGQETQYF. DNA of the CDR3: TGTGCTAGCAGGAGACTAGCGGGGCAAGAGACCCAGTACTTC.

The chain employs TRBV5-1 and TRBJ2-7; 15 positions match TRBD2. The CDR3 contains 19 residues. V shed 5 bases and J 5 bases; nucleotides not matched to a gene: 17. Germline V CDR1 and CDR2: SGHRS, YFSETQ. The CDR3 loop is CASRPSGLAGGPRFHEQYF. As DNA, the CDR3 is TGCGCCAGCAGACCCTCCGGACTAGCGGGAGGGCCAAGATTCCACGAGCAGTACTTC.

The chain recombines TRBV2 with TRBJ1-4; D unresolved. The CDR3 has 13 amino acids. V was pared by 7 bases and J by 5 bases, with 11 bases between. Germline V lookup: CDR1 SNHLY, CDR2 FYNNEI. The CDR3 spells CASTAGRNEKLFF. The CDR3 DNA reads as TGTGCCAGCACGGCAGGCCGCAATGAAAAACTGTTTTTT.